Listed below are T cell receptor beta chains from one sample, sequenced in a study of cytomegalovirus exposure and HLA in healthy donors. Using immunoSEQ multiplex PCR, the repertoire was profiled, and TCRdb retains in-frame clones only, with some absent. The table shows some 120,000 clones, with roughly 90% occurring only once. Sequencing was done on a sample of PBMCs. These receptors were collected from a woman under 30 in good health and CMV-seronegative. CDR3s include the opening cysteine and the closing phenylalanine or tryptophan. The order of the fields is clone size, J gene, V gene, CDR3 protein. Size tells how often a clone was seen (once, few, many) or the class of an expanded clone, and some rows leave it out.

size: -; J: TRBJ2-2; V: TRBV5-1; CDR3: CASSPGDVNTGELFF
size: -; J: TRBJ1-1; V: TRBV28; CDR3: CASSMNRVMNTEAFF
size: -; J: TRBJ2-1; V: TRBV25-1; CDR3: CASSPVGTSGRIFEQFF
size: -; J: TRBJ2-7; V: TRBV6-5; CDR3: CASSYSPGGAYEQYF
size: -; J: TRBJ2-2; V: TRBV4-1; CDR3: CASSQPQSAGELFF
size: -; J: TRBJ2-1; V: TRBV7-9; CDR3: CASSLPAGGNEQFF
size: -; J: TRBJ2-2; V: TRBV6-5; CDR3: CASSYSIGHRTGELFF
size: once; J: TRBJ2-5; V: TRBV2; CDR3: CASGGSGVDQETQYF
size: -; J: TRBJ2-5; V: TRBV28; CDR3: CASSIQGGGETQYF
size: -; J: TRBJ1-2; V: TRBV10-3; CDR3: CAISEEGQGHYGYTF
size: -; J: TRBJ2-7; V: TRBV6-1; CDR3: CASKTLYEQYF
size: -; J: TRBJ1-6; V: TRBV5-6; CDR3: CASSLGGQGFYNSPLHF
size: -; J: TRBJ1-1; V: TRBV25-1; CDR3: CASSVGGTGSTEAFF
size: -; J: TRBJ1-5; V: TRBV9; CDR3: CASSVGAGNQPQHF